The 30 T cell receptor beta chains below all came from one sample that was sequenced in a study of cytomegalovirus exposure and HLA in healthy donors. The table came from immunoSEQ multiplex PCR; TCRdb's copy has only in-frame clones and leaves some out. In the table there are hundreds of thousands of clones, 80% to 90% of which are singletons. The sequencing sample was made of PBMCs. These receptors came from a young woman in good health and CMV-seronegative.

The chain joins TRBV6-1 to TRBJ2-1, with D perhaps matching TRBD1 (6 bases). Trimming shortened V by 6 bases and J by 3 bases, and 12 bases separated the two germline ends. This CDR3 has 14 residues. Germline V lookup: CDR1 MNHNS, CDR2 SASEGT. The CDR3 DNA is TGTGCCAGCAGCCTCTGGGACATCTACAATGAGCAGTTCTTC. This translates into CASSLWDIYNEQFF.

The V gene is TRBV6-1, the J gene TRBJ2-5; D is uncertain. The V end lost 5 bases, the J end lost 1 base, and 8 bases lay between the germline ends. The CDR3 extends over 13 amino acids. Germline CDR1 is MNHNS and CDR2 is SASEGT. The CDR3 region has the DNA TGTGCCAGCAGTCCCTCCGGCCAAGAGACCCAGTACTTC. Translation: CASSPSGQETQYF.

The chain employs TRBV13 and TRBJ2-7; TRBD1 is a possible D gene (5 bases). The CDR3 sequence is 13 residues long. Germline V gives CDR1 PRHDT, CDR2 FYEKMQ (reference sequence). V lost 3 bases to trimming and J lost 6 bases, with 12 bases between them. The CDR3 region has the DNA TGTGCCAGCAGCTTCAGGGTTGATGGCGAGCAGTACTTC. Its translation is CASSFRVDGEQYF.

This chain joins TRBV6-4 and TRBJ1-2, with TRBD1 as a possible D gene (5 bases). Germline CDR1 and CDR2: MRHNA and SNTAGT. Between the trimmed V and J ends, which lost 7 bases and 0 bases, there was a span of 21 bases. The CDR3 spans 17 residues. The CDR3 DNA sequence: TGTGCCAGCATCAAAAGATCCAGGGATCCTCCTAACTATGGCTACACCTTC. This codes for CASIKRSRDPPNYGYTF.

This chain connects TRBV5-4 to TRBJ2-7; TRBD2 matches at 7 bases. The germline gives CDR1 SGHNT, CDR2 YYREEE (reference sequence). The CDR3 contains 14 residues. The ends lost 8 bases at V and 5 bases at J; junction bases unmatched: 13. The chain's CDR3 is CASTWGGSRDEQYF. The CDR3 coding sequence is TGTGCCAGTACGTGGGGCGGGAGCCGGGACGAGCAGTACTTC.

The chain employs TRBV6-1 and TRBJ2-3; no firm D call. CDR1 and CDR2 from the germline V gene are MNHNS and SASEGT. The CDR3 is 14 amino acids. Trimming pared 0 bases from V and 3 bases from J, leaving 7 bases between. The CDR3 protein is CASSEAILTDTQYF. CDR3 DNA sequence: TGTGCCAGCAGTGAAGCAATTTTAACAGATACGCAGTATTTT.

This chain connects TRBV5-1 to TRBJ2-3, with 7 bases matching TRBD1. V gave up 2 bases and J gave up 2 bases; unmatched junction bases: 8. CDR3 size: 16 residues. The germline CDR1 and CDR2 sequences are SGHRS and YFSETQ. CDR3 DNA sequence: TGCGCCAGCAGCTTCGACAGGGATAGGCACACAGATACGCAGTATTTT. Its protein product is CASSFDRDRHTDTQYF.

The chain has TRBV27 and TRBJ1-1, with a tentative D call TRBD1 (5 bases). Trimming pared 6 bases from V and 0 bases from J, leaving 17 bases between. Germline loops: CDR1 MNHEY, CDR2 SMNVEV (reference sequence). The CDR3 contains 16 residues. CDR3 sequence reads: CASRPSWGRVNTEAFF. The CDR3 coding sequence is TGTGCCAGCAGGCCAAGCTGGGGCAGGGTGAACACTGAAGCTTTCTTT.

The CDR3 DNA sequence: TGTGCCAGCAGCTTAGTACAACTAGCGGATTACGAGCAGTACTTC. Translation gives CASSLVQLADYEQYF. The V call is TRBV13, the J call TRBJ2-7, with 8 bases identical to TRBD2. The germline CDR1 and CDR2 sequences are PRHDT and FYEKMQ (reference sequence). This CDR3 has 15 residues. Trimming took 1 base from V and 4 from J; bases not matched to a gene: 6.

V usage is TRBV5-6 and J usage is TRBJ2-7; tentatively, D is TRBD1 (6 bases). This CDR3 has 15 amino acids. Trimming took 4 bases from V and 3 from J, leaving 17 bases between them. Germline CDR1 and CDR2: SGHDT and YYEEEE. CDR3 DNA sequence: TGTGCCAGCAGCCATGGGACCCAGGGGTACTACGAGCAGTACTTC. It translates to CASSHGTQGYYEQYF.

The chain uses TRBV18 and TRBJ2-7; 8 bases line up with TRBD2. Germline V gene data show CDR1 as KGHSH and CDR2 as LQKENI. The V segment lost 3 bases and the J segment 0 bases; nucleotides outside the gene matches: 4. This CDR3 region has 15 residues. The CDR3 region has the DNA TGTGCCAGCTCACCTATGCGGGAGGTCTCCTACGAGCAGTACTTC. This sequence encodes CASSPMREVSYEQYF.

The rearrangement uses TRBV2 and TRBJ1-2; D perhaps matches TRBD1 (6 bases). V dropped 5 bases and J dropped 0 bases, with 13 bases sitting between them. This CDR3 is built from 15 residues. Looked up from germline, CDR1 is SNHLY and CDR2 is FYNNEI. CDR3 coding DNA: TGTGCCAGCAGTAGAGACAGGAGATCTAACTATGGCTACACCTTC. It specifies CASSRDRRSNYGYTF.

This chain links TRBV5-1 with TRBJ2-1, with 7 bases matching TRBD1. Germline V gives CDR1 SGHRS, CDR2 YFSETQ. CDR3 length equals 15 residues. V lost 4 bases to trimming and J lost 3 bases; unmatched junction nucleotides: 7. The CDR3 sequence: CASSLGQAVYNEQFF. The CDR3 DNA sequence: TGCGCCAGCAGCCTCGGACAGGCTGTCTACAATGAGCAGTTCTTC.

This chain connects TRBV30 to TRBJ2-7, with 7 nucleotides matching TRBD1. V lost 5 bases, J lost 4 bases, and 5 bases stayed unmatched. CDR1 GTSNPN and CDR2 SVGIG come from the germline V gene (reference sequence). The CDR3 runs to 12 residues. CDR3 nucleotide sequence: TGTGCCTGGGGGGACAGTCTTTACGAGCAGTACTTC. Its protein is CAWGDSLYEQYF.

V usage is TRBV11-2 and J usage is TRBJ1-6; D is perhaps TRBD1 (5 bases). Germline V gene lookup returns CDR1 SGHAT and CDR2 FQNNGV. Trimming cost V 2 bases and J 10 bases, with 15 bases left between them. CDR3 length equals 15 residues. The CDR3 DNA reads TGTGCCAGCAGCTTATCGGGGGAAGGTTGGTCACCCCTCCACTTT. It codes for CASSLSGEGWSPLHF.

The chain is built from TRBV5-4 and TRBJ2-4; D is unresolved. Germline CDR1 reads SGHNT; CDR2 reads YYREEE (reference sequence). Trimming cost V 5 bases and J 9 bases, with 18 bases left between them. CDR3 length equals 14 residues. The CDR3 DNA is TGTGCCAGCAGTTCCGCGGAGATAAGTAGCATTCAGTACTTC. Protein product: CASSSAEISSIQYF.

CDR3 DNA: TGTGCCAGCAGTGAGACAGGGGAAGACGACTATGGCTACACCTTC. It codes for CASSETGEDDYGYTF. This sequence joins TRBV7-8 and TRBJ1-2, with 8 nucleotides matching TRBD1. This CDR3 has 15 amino acids. Unmatched junction bases numbered 9, after V lost 6 bases and J lost 3 bases. Per the germline V gene, CDR1 is SGHVS and CDR2 is FQNEAQ.

The chain uses TRBV25-1 and TRBJ2-7; 9 bases fit TRBD1. The CDR3 sequence is 13 residues long. The V gene's germline CDR1 is MGHDK and CDR2 SYGVNS. V trimming: 7 bases; J trimming: 6 bases; junction bases outside the gene matches: 7. As DNA, the CDR3 is TGTGCCAGCACCCCGGGACAGGGTCCCGAGCAGTACTTC. It specifies CASTPGQGPEQYF.

Written as DNA, the CDR3 is TGTGCCAGCAGCTTAGGGAGAAGAGATACGCAGTATTTT. The encoded protein is CASSLGRRDTQYF. The V gene is TRBV13, the J gene TRBJ2-3, with D hard to call. From germline, CDR1 is PRHDT and CDR2 FYEKMQ (reference sequence). V lost 0 bases, J lost 5 bases, and 6 bases lay in between. The CDR3 runs 13 residues. The full variable domain, rest sourced from reference TRBV13 and TRBJ2-3, is AAGVIQSPRHLIKEKRETATLKCYPIPRHDTVYWYQQGPGQDPQFLISFYEKMQSDKGSIPDRFSAQQFSDYHSELNMSSLELGDSALYFCASSLGRRDTQYFGPGTRLTVL.

The chain combines TRBV5-1 with TRBJ1-5; 7 bases match TRBD1. The CDR3 sequence is 15 residues long. From germline, CDR1 is SGHRS and CDR2 YFSETQ. Losses at the gene ends were 9 bases for V and 1 base for J; bases not matched to a gene: 10. The CDR3 DNA reads TGCGCCAACGCAACAGGGGAGGTCAGCAATCAGCCCCAGCATTTT. Protein: CANATGEVSNQPQHF. The variable domain in full, completed from reference TRBV5-1 and TRBJ1-5, reads KAGVTQTPRYLIKTRGQQVTLSCSPISGHRSVSWYQQTPGQGLQFLFEYFSETQRNKGNFPGRFSGRQFSNSRSEMNVSTLELGDSALYLCANATGEVSNQPQHFGDGTRLSIL.

CDR3 nucleotides: TGTGCCAGCAGTCCTAAGACAATACCTTACGAGCAGTACTTC. It is translated as CASSPKTIPYEQYF. This chain connects TRBV27 to TRBJ2-7; D is undetermined. V was pared by 5 bases and J by 4 bases, with 15 bases between. The germline V gene encodes CDR1 MNHEY and CDR2 SMNVEV (reference sequence). The CDR3 has 14 residues.

This sequence joins TRBV7-8 and TRBJ2-7; TRBD1 matches 8 bases. The CDR3 is 15 residues long. CDR1 is SGHVS and CDR2 is FQNEAQ in the germline V gene. With V trimmed by 5 bases and J by 0 bases, 6 bases remained unmatched. CDR3 nucleotides: TGTGCCAGCAGCCACGGGACAGGCTTCTCCTACGAGCAGTACTTC. This codes for CASSHGTGFSYEQYF.

J is TRBJ1-2 and V is TRBV20-1; D not resolved. This CDR3 contains 8 residues. Germline lookup yields CDR1 DFQATT and CDR2 SNEGSKA (reference sequence). CDR3 sequence: CSSGGYTF. The CDR3 DNA sequence: TGCAGCTCGGGTGGCTACACCTTC.

The J gene is TRBJ1-3, the V gene TRBV7-9, with TRBD1 as a possible D gene (5 bases). V dropped 3 bases and J dropped 3 bases, with 15 bases sitting between them. This CDR3 is 16 amino acids long. CDR1 and CDR2 from the germline V gene are SEHNR and FQNEAQ (reference sequence). For the CDR3, the DNA is TGTGCCAGCAGCTTGGGGACGGGGGGAGTTGGAAACACCATATATTTT. Protein sequence: CASSLGTGGVGNTIYF.

The rearrangement links TRBV5-1 to TRBJ2-2; D call uncertain. CDR3 length equals 13 residues. Trimming took 4 bases from V and 3 from J, leaving 7 bases between them. Germline V gives CDR1 SGHRS, CDR2 YFSETQ. This CDR3 reads CASSPVDTGELFF. CDR3 DNA: TGCGCCAGCAGCCCCGTTGACACCGGGGAGCTGTTTTTT.

The rearrangement joins TRBV6-1 to TRBJ2-2; 8 bases are shared with TRBD1. Per germline, CDR1 MNHNS and CDR2 SASEGT. The ends lost 5 bases at V and 3 bases at J; junction bases unmatched: 2. This CDR3 is built from 14 residues. The CDR3 nucleotides read TGTGCCAGCAGTCGACAGGGGCACACCGGGGAGCTGTTTTTT. This sequence encodes CASSRQGHTGELFF.

The J gene is TRBJ2-2, the V gene TRBV5-1, with unresolved D. The CDR3 sequence is 15 residues long. Trimming shortened V by 4 bases and J by 4 bases, and 14 bases separated the two germline ends. Germline assignment: CDR1 SGHRS and CDR2 YFSETQ. The CDR3 bases are TGCGCCAGCAGCATGGAGAGCCAAACCACCGGGGAGCTGTTTTTT. Its translation: CASSMESQTTGELFF.

This rearrangement joins TRBV5-1 to TRBJ1-5; 10 bases line up with TRBD1. From germline, CDR1 is SGHRS and CDR2 YFSETQ. J lost 2 bases, V lost 4 bases, and 6 bases had no gene match. There are 16 residues in the CDR3. CDR3: CASSPFGTGGNQPQHF. For the CDR3, the DNA is TGCGCCAGCAGCCCGTTTGGGACAGGGGGCAATCAGCCCCAGCATTTT.

This sequence joins TRBV27 and TRBJ1-1, with 7 bases aligning to TRBD1. The CDR3 runs to 14 residues. J was trimmed by 4 bases and V by 3 bases; bases with no gene match: 5. Germline V lookup: CDR1 MNHEY, CDR2 SMNVEV (reference sequence). DNA of the CDR3: TGTGCCAGCAGTTTTTTGGGACAGACCACTGAAGCTTTCTTT. Protein: CASSFLGQTTEAFF.

The chain employs TRBV5-6 and TRBJ2-7, with TRBD1 matching 9 bases. J lost 5 bases, V lost 4 bases, and 7 bases had no gene match. The CDR3 is 14 amino acids. Looked up from germline, CDR1 is SGHDT and CDR2 is YYEEEE. The CDR3 coding sequence is TGTGCCAGCAGCCTGGGACAGGGCCTAGACGAGCAGTACTTC. As protein: CASSLGQGLDEQYF.